The T cell receptor (beta chain) described here comes from a study of T cell responses to AZD1222 COVID-19 vaccine. The CDR3 has 16 amino acids. V shed 2 bases, J shed 7 bases, and the junction held 5 bases outside the gene matches. In germline, CDR1 is MNHEY, CDR2 SVGAGI. Method: immunoSEQ multiplex PCR; TCRdb's copy keeps in-frame clones and lacks some. The sample lists around 69,000 clones, around nine tenths occurring once. In regard to this clone: Its target is not known.

Study outcomes and limitations: Sampled repertoires all dated from after the peak T cell response.

Here the sequenced sample was peripheral blood, taken on day 0 of AZD1222 vaccination. The origin of this receptor is an adult in good health. This chain links TRBV6-5 with TRBJ2-7; 16 positions agree with TRBD2. The CDR3 loop is CASSYGTSGRAGEQYF. The CDR3 nucleotides are TGTGCCAGCAGTTACGGGACTAGCGGGAGGGCCGGGGAGCAGTACTTC.